This T cell receptor beta chain was identified during a study of regulatory T cells in long-lasting Graves disease. This clonotype was seen ten or more times. Antigen: not known. CDR3 length: 14 amino acids. Trimming pared 3 bases from V and 6 bases from J, leaving 14 bases between. Construction of TCR beta libraries relied on iRepertoire HTBI primers and on Arm-PCR targeting CDR3 regions. TCRdb used MiXCR to reprocess the multiplex PCR reads, holding one entry per CDR3 protein. Of approximately 400,000 distinct CDR3 sequences in the sample, 15% were seen once. Whole-study findings and limits: Favored gene segments in persistent disease were TRBV28, TRBJ1-2 and TRBJ2-5.

Regarding time point: newly diagnosed GD, antithyroid drugs for less than 3 months. Extracted RNA from PBMCs served as the source of the TCR library. These same data were also listed under a study on T cells in Graves' hyperthyroidism and ophthalmopathy. That study reports: Most expanded thyroid clonotypes above 0.001 recurred in blood.

The chain uses TRBV12-3 or TRBV12-4 and TRBJ2-5; D assignment may be TRBD1 or TRBD2 (5 bases each). The sequence derives from a woman in her 30s with Graves disease. Here the sequenced sample was peripheral blood mononuclear cells (PBMCs), taken at new diagnosis, from a patient treated with antithyroid drugs. CDR3 in amino acids: CASSLEGTRQTQYF. The CDR3 DNA is TGTGCCAGCAGTTTGGAAGGGACCCGACAGACCCAGTACTTC.